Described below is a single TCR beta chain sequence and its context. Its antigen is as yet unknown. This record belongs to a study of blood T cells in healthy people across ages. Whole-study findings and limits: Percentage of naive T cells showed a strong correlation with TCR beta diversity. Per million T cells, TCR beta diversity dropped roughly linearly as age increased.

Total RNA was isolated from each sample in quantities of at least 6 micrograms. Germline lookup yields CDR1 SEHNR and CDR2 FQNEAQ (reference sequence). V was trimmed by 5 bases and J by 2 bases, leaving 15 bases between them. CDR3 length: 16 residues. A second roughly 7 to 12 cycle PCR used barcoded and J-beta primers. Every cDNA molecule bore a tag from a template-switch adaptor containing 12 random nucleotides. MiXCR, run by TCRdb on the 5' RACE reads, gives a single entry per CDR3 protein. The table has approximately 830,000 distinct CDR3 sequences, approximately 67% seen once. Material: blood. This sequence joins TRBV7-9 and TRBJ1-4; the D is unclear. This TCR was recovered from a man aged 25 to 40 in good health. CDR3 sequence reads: CASSRAPDPTNEKLFF. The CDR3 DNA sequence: TGTGCCAGCAGCCGGGCCCCGGACCCCACTAATGAAAAACTGTTTTTT.